Listed here are 20 T cell receptor beta chains from one sample, sequenced in a study of T cell changes during pregnancy in multiple sclerosis. Using immunoSEQ multiplex PCR, the repertoire was profiled, and TCRdb retains in-frame clones only, with some absent. The data contain about 48,000 clones, over 80% of them singletons. This specimen was CD4+ T cells from peripheral blood mononuclear cells, taken in the second trimester of pregnancy. The source is a female donor in good health, enrolled as a control in a pregnancy study.

This clone occurred once. The chain recombines TRBV6-5 with TRBJ1-1; a weak D match, TRBD1 (5 bases). Germline V CDR1 and CDR2: MNHEY, SVGAGI. Trimming took 2 bases from V and 2 from J, leaving 9 bases between them. There are 14 residues in the CDR3. This chain's CDR3 is CASSYDRLNTEAFF. CDR3 in DNA: TGTGCCAGCAGTTACGACAGATTAAACACTGAAGCTTTCTTT.

This chain joins TRBV6-5 and TRBJ1-3; D possibly corresponds to TRBD1 (6 bases). Germline V gene lookup returns CDR1 MNHEY and CDR2 SVGAGI. The CDR3 consists of 14 residues. V dropped 7 bases and J dropped 7 bases, with 17 bases sitting between them. CDR3 sequence: CASTRTVGGNTIYF. In nucleotides, the CDR3 is TGTGCCAGCACCCGGACAGTGGGCGGTAACACCATATATTTT.

This chain links TRBV5-8 with TRBJ2-7; tentatively, D is TRBD2 (6 bases). The germline CDR1 and CDR2 sequences are SGHTS and YDEGEE. The CDR3 has 12 amino acids. Trimming removed 7 bases at V and 3 bases at J, with 11 bases between. The CDR3 sequence is CASGGAGYEQYF. CDR3 bases: TGTGCCAGCGGCGGGGCCGGCTACGAGCAGTACTTC. Looking up the rest from reference TRBV5-8 and TRBJ2-7 gives the full variable domain: EAGVTQSPTHLIKTRGQQATLRCSPISGHTSVYWYQQALGLGLQFLLWYDEGEERNRGNFPPRFSGRQFPNYSSELNVNALELEDSALYLCASGGAGYEQYFGPGTRLTVT.

This rearrangement joins TRBV5-5 to TRBJ2-7, with 8 bases identical to TRBD1. Trimming removed 4 bases from V and 4 bases from J; junction bases left unmatched: 7. This CDR3 is 14 amino acids long. From germline, CDR1 is SGHKS and CDR2 YYEKEE (reference sequence). This CDR3 is CASSTGQGGYEQYF. CDR3 coding DNA: TGTGCCAGCAGCACTGGACAGGGTGGATACGAGCAGTACTTC.

In its sample, this clone was seen once. The chain employs TRBV7-3 and TRBJ2-1; 10 bases are shared with TRBD2. The CDR3 is 16 amino acids. CDR1 is SGHTA, CDR2 FQGTGA, per germline. The junction had 8 bases not matched to a gene; V was cut back by 1 base and J by 8 bases. As DNA, the CDR3 is TGTGCCAGCAGCTTAAATGCGCTAGCGGGAGTTGATGAGCAGTTCTTC. It is translated as CASSLNALAGVDEQFF.

The genes are TRBV19 and TRBJ1-5; possibly TRBD1 for D (5 bases). The CDR3 has 16 residues. Germline V lookup: CDR1 LNHDA, CDR2 SQIVND (reference sequence). The ends were cut back, 5 bases at V and 11 bases at J, with 25 bases in the middle. The CDR3 sequence: CASSLQVEQGGRSQHF. CDR3 coding DNA: TGTGCCAGTAGTTTACAGGTGGAGCAGGGCGGTAGATCCCAGCATTTT.

This sequence joins TRBV19 and TRBJ1-5; 8 positions match TRBD1. The CDR3 contains 16 residues. V lost 7 bases to trimming and J lost 5 bases; unmatched junction nucleotides: 13. The V gene's germline CDR1 is LNHDA and CDR2 SQIVND (reference sequence). CDR3 in DNA: TGTGCCAGTACAACCCTCAGGGGGCGAAGTTATCAGCCCCAGCATTTT. Translated: CASTTLRGRSYQPQHF.

The chain combines TRBV25-1 with TRBJ2-5, with 16 bases fitting TRBD2. The V segment lost 3 bases and the J segment 5 bases; nucleotides outside the gene matches: 6. Germline V gives CDR1 MGHDK, CDR2 SYGVNS. The CDR3 covers 17 residues. Here the CDR3 reads CASSEGTSGRARETQYF. CDR3 sequence (DNA): TGTGCCAGCAGTGAGGGGACTAGCGGGAGGGCCCGGGAGACCCAGTACTTC.

V usage is TRBV18 and J usage is TRBJ2-7; the D gene is possibly TRBD1 (5 bases). Germline CDR1 KGHSH, CDR2 LQKENI. CDR3 length equals 17 residues. With 2 bases removed from V and 4 bases from J, the gap between germline ends came to 21 bases. Written as DNA, the CDR3 is TGTGCCAGCTCACCAATTATGGACACCCACTTGAGGTACGAGCAGTACTTC. Its translation: CASSPIMDTHLRYEQYF.

The chain uses TRBV28 and TRBJ1-5; 10 bases agree with TRBD1. Germline assignment: CDR1 MDHEN and CDR2 SYDVKM. V lost 4 bases and J lost 7; bases outside the gene matches: 7. The CDR3 has 15 residues. CDR3 sequence (DNA): TGTGCCAGCAGTTGGGCGGGGGACAGGGGCCAGCCCCAGCATTTT. Translated, it gives CASSWAGDRGQPQHF.

This chain joins TRBV10-3 and TRBJ2-1; 12 nucleotides line up with TRBD2. Germline-derived CDR1 and CDR2 are ENHRY and SYGVKD. CDR3 length equals 17 residues. The V segment lost 4 bases and the J segment 0 bases; nucleotides outside the gene matches: 4. Written as DNA, the CDR3 is TGTGCCATCAGTGGGACGACTAGCGGGAGCTCCTACAATGAGCAGTTCTTC. This encodes CAISGTTSGSSYNEQFF.

This clone was detected only once. The chain uses TRBV30 and TRBJ2-7; the D gene is possibly TRBD1 (6 bases). CDR3 length: 13 amino acids. Germline CDR1 reads GTSNPN; CDR2 reads SVGIG (reference sequence). V was pared by 4 bases and J by 0 bases, with 10 bases between. Written as DNA, the CDR3 is TGTGCCTGGATAGGACAGAGCTCCTACGAGCAGTACTTC. This translates into CAWIGQSSYEQYF.

This clone was detected only once. V is TRBV15 and J is TRBJ2-6; possible D gene TRBD1, 5 bases. CDR3 length: 16 amino acids. Trimming took 0 bases from V and 3 from J, leaving 9 bases between them. Germline lookup yields CDR1 LNHNV and CDR2 YYDKDF (reference sequence). The CDR3 nucleotides read TGTGCCACCAGCAGAGATGCAGGGTTTGGGGCCAACGTCCTGACTTTC. This gives the protein CATSRDAGFGANVLTF.

The chain recombines TRBV5-4 with TRBJ2-7; D unresolved. In germline, CDR1 is SGHNT, CDR2 YYREEE (reference sequence). This CDR3 is built from 11 residues. V was trimmed by 3 bases and J by 8 bases, leaving 9 bases between them. In DNA form, the CDR3 reads TGTGCCAGCAGCTCGGAGTCCCAGCAGTACTTC. It encodes CASSSESQQYF.

This chain uses TRBV7-2 with TRBJ1-5; the D gene is possibly TRBD1 (5 bases). The germline V and J ends were trimmed by 4 bases and 5 bases, with 15 bases remaining between them. CDR1 is SGHTA and CDR2 is FQGNSA in the germline V gene. The CDR3 contains 15 residues. CDR3 protein: CASSSSGGEHQPQHF. CDR3 DNA: TGTGCCAGCAGCTCTAGCGGGGGAGAGCATCAGCCCCAGCATTTT.

The gene calls are TRBV27 and TRBJ1-5, with TRBD1 matching over 10 bases. Germline V gene sequence: CDR1 MNHEY, CDR2 SMNVEV (reference sequence). CDR3 length: 15 amino acids. With V trimmed by 7 bases and J by 2 bases, 5 bases remained unmatched. The CDR3 reads CASTPGQGGNQPQHF. The CDR3 DNA sequence: TGTGCCAGCACCCCAGGACAGGGGGGCAATCAGCCCCAGCATTTT.

The CDR3 reads CASMAQGNRNSPLHF. The CDR3 DNA is TGTGCCTCCATGGCACAGGGGAATCGGAATTCACCCCTCCACTTT. The V call is TRBV27, the J call TRBJ1-6, with TRBD1 matching 7 bases. V lost 11 bases to trimming and J lost 7 bases; unmatched junction nucleotides: 14. This CDR3 contains 15 residues. Germline lookup yields CDR1 MNHEY and CDR2 SMNVEV (reference sequence).

V and J are TRBV5-6 and TRBJ2-7; TRBD1 matches at 10 bases. The CDR3 has 14 amino acids. Germline loops: CDR1 SGHDT, CDR2 YYEEEE. V was pared by 4 bases and J by 5 bases, with 6 bases of the junction left unmatched. This chain's CDR3 is CASSLGTGVHEQYF. The CDR3 DNA sequence: TGTGCCAGCAGCCTAGGGACAGGGGTCCACGAGCAGTACTTC.

V and J are TRBV7-8 and TRBJ2-1; 9 bases agree with TRBD1. With 5 bases clipped from V and 1 base from J, the junction kept 3 bases outside the gene matches. Per the germline V gene, CDR1 is SGHVS and CDR2 is FQNEAQ. The CDR3 has 15 residues. The CDR3 DNA follows: TGTGCCAGCAGCCTGGACAGGGGTTCCTACAATGAGCAGTTCTTC. Its protein product is CASSLDRGSYNEQFF.

The genes are TRBV7-2 and TRBJ2-7; 14 bases match TRBD2. The CDR3 runs 17 residues. The junction had 9 bases not matched to a gene; V was cut back by 5 bases and J by 3 bases. Germline V lookup: CDR1 SGHTA, CDR2 FQGNSA. The CDR3 DNA sequence: TGTGCCAGCAGCCCCACCTCCGGGACTAGCGGGAGCTACGAGCAGTACTTC. It is translated as CASSPTSGTSGSYEQYF.